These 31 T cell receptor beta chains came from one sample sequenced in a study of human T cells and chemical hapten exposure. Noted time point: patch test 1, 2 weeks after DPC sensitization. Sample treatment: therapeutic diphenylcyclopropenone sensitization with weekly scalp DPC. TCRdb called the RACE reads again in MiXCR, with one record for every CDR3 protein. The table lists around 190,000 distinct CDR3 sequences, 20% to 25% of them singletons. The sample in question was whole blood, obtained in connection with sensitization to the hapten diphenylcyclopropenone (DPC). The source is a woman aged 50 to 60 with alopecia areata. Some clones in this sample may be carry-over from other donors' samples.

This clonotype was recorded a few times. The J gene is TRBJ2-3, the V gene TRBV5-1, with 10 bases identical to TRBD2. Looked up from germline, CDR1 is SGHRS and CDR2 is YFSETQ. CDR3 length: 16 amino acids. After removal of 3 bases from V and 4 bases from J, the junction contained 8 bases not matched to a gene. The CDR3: CASSYVASGSSDTQYF. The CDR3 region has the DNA TGCGCCAGCAGCTATGTCGCTAGCGGGAGTTCAGATACGCAGTATTTT.

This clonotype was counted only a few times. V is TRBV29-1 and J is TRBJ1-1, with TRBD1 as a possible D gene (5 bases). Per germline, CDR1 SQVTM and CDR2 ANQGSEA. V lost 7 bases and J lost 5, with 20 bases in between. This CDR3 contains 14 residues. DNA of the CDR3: TGCAGCGGCGCCGTAGGTGGAGGGGTGACTGAAGCTTTCTTT. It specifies CSGAVGGGVTEAFF.

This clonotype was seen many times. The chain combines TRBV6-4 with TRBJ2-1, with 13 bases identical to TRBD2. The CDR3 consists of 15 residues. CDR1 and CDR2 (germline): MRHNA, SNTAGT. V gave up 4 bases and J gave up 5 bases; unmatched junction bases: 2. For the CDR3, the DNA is TGTGCCAGCAGTGGGACTAGCGGGAGTCACAATGAGCAGTTCTTC. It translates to CASSGTSGSHNEQFF.

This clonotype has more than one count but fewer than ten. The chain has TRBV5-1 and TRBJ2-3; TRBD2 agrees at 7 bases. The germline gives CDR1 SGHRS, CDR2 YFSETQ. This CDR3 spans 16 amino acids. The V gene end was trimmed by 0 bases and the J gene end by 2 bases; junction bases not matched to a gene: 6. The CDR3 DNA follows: TGCGCCAGCAGCTTGGGAGTAGCGGGTACCACAGATACGCAGTATTTT. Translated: CASSLGVAGTTDTQYF.

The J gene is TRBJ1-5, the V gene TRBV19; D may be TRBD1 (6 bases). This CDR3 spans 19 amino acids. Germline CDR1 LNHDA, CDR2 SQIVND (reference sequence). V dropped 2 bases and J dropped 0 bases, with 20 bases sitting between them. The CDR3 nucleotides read TGTGCCAGTAGTATAATCCCACAGGGAGGGCCTTATAGCAATCAGCCCCAGCATTTT. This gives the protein CASSIIPQGGPYSNQPQHF.

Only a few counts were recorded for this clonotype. The CDR3 coding sequence is TGTGCCAGCAGCTCCCCTACCAATGAGCAGTTCTTC. This translates into CASSSPTNEQFF. V gene TRBV11-2 combines with J gene TRBJ2-1; D is undetermined. Looked up from germline, CDR1 is SGHAT and CDR2 is FQNNGV. The CDR3 is made up of 12 amino acids. The V end was cut by 4 bases, the J end by 6 bases, with 7 bases between.

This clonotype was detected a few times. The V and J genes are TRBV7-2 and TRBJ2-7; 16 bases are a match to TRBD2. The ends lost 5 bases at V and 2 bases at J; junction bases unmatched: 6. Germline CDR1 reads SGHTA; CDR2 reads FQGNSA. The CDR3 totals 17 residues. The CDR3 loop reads CASSPQGLAGGAYEQYF. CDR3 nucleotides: TGTGCCAGCAGCCCGCAGGGACTAGCGGGAGGGGCCTACGAGCAGTACTTC.

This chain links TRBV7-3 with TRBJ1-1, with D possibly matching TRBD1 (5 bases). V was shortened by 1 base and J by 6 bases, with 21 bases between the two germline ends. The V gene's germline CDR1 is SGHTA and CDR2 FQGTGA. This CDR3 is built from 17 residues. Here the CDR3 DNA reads TGTGCCAGCAGCTTAAGGCCCATCCGGGGGTCAGGAGCTGAAGCTTTCTTT. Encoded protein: CASSLRPIRGSGAEAFF.

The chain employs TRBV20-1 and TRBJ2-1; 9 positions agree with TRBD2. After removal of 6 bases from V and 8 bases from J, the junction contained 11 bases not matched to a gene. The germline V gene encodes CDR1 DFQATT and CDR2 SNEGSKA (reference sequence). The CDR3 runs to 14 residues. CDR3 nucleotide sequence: TGCAGTGCGATTAGCGGGAGATTAAACCATGAGCAGTTCTTC. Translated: CSAISGRLNHEQFF.

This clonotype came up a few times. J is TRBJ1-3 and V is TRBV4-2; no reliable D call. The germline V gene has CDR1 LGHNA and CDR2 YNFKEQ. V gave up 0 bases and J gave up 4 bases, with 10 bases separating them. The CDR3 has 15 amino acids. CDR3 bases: TGTGCCAGCAGCCAAGATAGTAGGCTCGGAAACACCATATATTTT. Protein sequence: CASSQDSRLGNTIYF.

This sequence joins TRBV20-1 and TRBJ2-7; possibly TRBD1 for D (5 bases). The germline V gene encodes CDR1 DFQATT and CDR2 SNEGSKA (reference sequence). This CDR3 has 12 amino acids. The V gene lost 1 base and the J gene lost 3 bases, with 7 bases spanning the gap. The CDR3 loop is CSARGQYYEQYF. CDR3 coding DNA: TGCAGTGCTAGAGGACAGTACTACGAGCAGTACTTC.

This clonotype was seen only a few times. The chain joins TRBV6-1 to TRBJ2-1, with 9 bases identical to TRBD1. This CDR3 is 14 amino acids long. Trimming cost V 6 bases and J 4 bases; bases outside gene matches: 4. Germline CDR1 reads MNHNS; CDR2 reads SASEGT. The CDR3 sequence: CASRLQGAYNEQFF. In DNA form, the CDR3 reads TGTGCCAGCAGATTACAGGGGGCTTACAATGAGCAGTTCTTC.

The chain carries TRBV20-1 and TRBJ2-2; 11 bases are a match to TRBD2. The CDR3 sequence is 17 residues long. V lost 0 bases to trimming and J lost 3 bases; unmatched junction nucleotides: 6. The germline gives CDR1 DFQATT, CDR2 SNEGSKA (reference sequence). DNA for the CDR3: TGCAGTGCTAGAGATATAGCGGGAGGGCGAGACACCGGGGAGCTGTTTTTT. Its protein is CSARDIAGGRDTGELFF.

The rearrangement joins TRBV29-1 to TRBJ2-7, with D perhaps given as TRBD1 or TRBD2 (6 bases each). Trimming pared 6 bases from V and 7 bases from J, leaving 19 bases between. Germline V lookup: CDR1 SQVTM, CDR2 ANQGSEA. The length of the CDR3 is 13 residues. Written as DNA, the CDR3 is TGCAGCGTGTTTACGGGACTCAGGGGAGAGCAGTACTTC. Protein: CSVFTGLRGEQYF.

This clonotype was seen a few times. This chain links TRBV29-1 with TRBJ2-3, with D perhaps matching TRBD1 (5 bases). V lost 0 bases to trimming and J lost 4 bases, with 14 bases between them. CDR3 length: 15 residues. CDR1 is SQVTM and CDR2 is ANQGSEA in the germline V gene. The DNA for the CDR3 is TGCAGCGTTGAAGATTGGGGCGTTAACGCAGATACGCAGTATTTT. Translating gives CSVEDWGVNADTQYF.

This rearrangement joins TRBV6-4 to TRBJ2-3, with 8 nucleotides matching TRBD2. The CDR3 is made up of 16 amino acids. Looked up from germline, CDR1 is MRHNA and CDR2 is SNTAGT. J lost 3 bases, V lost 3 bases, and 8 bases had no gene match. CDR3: CASSDSSGSGTDTQYF. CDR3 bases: TGTGCCAGCAGTGATTCCAGCGGGAGTGGGACAGATACGCAGTATTTT.

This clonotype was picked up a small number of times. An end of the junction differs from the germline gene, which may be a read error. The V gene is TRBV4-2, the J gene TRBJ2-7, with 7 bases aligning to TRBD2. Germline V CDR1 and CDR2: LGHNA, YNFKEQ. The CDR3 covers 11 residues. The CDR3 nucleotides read TGTGCCAGCAGCCAACCCCGGGACTACAAGTTC. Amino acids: CASSQPRDYKF.

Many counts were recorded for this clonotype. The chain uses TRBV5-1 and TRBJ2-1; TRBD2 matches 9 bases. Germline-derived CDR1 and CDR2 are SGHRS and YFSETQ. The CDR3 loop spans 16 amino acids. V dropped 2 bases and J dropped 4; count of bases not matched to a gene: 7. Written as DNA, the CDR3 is TGCGCCAGCAGCTTCGGGACTAGCCGTGGGTACAATGAGCAGTTCTTC. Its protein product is CASSFGTSRGYNEQFF.

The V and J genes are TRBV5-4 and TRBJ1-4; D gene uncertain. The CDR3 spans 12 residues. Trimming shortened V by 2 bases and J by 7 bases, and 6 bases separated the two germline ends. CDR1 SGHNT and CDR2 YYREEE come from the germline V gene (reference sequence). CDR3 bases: TGTGCCAGCAGCTTCGAATTTGAAAAACTGTTTTTT. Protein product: CASSFEFEKLFF. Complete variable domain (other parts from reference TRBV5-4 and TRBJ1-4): ETGVTQSPTHLIKTRGQQVTLRCSSQSGHNTVSWYQQALGQGPQFIFQYYREEENGRGNFPPRFSGLQFPNYSSELNVNALELDDSALYLCASSFEFEKLFFGSGTQLSVL.

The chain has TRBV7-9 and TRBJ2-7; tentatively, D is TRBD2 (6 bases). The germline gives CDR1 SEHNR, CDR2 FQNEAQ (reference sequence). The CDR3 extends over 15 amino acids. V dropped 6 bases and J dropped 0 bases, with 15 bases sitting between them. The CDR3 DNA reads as TGTGCCAGCAGTTCTTTAACGGGACTCTCCTACGAGCAGTACTTC. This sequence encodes CASSSLTGLSYEQYF.

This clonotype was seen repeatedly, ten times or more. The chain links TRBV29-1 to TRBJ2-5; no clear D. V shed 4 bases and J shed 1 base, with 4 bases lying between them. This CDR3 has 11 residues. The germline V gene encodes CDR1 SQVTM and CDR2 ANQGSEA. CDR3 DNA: TGCAGCGTTGTTCCCCAAGAGACCCAGTACTTC. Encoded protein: CSVVPQETQYF.

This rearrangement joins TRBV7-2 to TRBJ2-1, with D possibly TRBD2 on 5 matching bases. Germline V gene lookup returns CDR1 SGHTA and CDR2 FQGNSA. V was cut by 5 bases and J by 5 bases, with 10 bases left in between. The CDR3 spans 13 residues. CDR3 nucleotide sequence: TGTGCCAGCAGCCTTCGGGGAAACAATGAGCAGTTCTTC. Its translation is CASSLRGNNEQFF.

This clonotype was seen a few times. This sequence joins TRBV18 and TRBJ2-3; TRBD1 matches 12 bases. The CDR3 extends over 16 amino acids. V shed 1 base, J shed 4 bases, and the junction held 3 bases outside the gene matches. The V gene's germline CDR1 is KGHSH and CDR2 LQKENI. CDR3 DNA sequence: TGTGCCAGCTCACCACTCGGGACAGGGGGCGCAGATACGCAGTATTTT. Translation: CASSPLGTGGADTQYF.

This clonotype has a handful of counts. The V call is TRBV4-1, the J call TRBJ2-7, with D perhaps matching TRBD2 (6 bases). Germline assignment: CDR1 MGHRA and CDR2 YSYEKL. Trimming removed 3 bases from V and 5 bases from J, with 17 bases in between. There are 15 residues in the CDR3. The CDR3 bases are TGCGCCAGCAGCCATCCTGGTCAGGGACTGGACGAGCAGTACTTC. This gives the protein CASSHPGQGLDEQYF.

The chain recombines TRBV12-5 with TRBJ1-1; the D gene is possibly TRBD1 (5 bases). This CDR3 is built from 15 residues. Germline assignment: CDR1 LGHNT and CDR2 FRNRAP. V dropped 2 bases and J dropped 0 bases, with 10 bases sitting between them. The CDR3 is CASGLNGALNTEAFF. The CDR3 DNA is TGTGCTAGTGGTTTGAATGGGGCCCTGAACACTGAAGCTTTCTTT. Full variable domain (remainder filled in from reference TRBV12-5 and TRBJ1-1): DARVTQTPRHKVTEMGQEVTMRCQPILGHNTVFWYRQTMMQGLELLAYFRNRAPLDDSGMPKDRFSAEMPDATLATLKIQPSEPRDSAVYFCASGLNGALNTEAFFGQGTRLTVV.

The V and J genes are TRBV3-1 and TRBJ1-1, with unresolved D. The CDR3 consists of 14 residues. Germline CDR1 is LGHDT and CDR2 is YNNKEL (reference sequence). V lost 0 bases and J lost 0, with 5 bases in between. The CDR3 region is CASSQDPVNTEAFF. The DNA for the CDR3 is TGTGCCAGCAGCCAAGATCCGGTGAACACTGAAGCTTTCTTT.

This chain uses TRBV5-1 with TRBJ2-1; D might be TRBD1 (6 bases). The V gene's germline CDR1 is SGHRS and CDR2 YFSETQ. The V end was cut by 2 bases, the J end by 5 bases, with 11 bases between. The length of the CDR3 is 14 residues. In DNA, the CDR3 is TGCGCCAGCAGCTTAGGACAGATAAACAATGAGCAGTTCTTC. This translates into CASSLGQINNEQFF.

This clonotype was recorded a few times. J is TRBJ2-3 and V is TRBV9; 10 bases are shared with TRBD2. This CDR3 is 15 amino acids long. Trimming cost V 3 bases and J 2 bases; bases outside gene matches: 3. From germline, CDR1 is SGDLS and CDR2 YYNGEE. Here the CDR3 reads CASSGSGRHTDTQYF. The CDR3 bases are TGTGCCAGCAGCGGTAGCGGGAGGCACACAGATACGCAGTATTTT.

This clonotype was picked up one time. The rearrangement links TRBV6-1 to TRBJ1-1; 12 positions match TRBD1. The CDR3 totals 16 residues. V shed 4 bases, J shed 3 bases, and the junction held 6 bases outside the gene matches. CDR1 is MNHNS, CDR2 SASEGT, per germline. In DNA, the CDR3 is TGTGCCAGCAGTGTATCCGGGACAGGGGGCTACACTGAAGCTTTCTTT. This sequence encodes CASSVSGTGGYTEAFF.

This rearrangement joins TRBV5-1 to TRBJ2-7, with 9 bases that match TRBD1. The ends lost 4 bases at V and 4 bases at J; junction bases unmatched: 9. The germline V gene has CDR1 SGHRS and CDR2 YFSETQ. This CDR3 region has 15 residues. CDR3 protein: CASSKGGQGRYEQYF. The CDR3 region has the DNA TGCGCCAGCAGCAAGGGCGGACAGGGGCGGTACGAGCAGTACTTC.

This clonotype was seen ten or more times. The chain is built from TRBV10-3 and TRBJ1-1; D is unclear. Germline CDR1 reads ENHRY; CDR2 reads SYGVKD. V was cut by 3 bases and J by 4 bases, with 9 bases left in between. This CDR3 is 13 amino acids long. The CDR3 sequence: CAISEISSTEAFF. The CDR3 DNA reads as TGTGCCATCAGTGAAATTAGTAGCACTGAAGCTTTCTTT.